This T cell receptor (beta chain) was captured in a study of post-analysis software for immune sequencing data. The authors incorporated unique molecular identifiers into the TCR beta cDNA libraries. Each CDR3 protein is one row after TCRdb ran MiXCR on the PCR reads. Among 450,000 or so distinct CDR3 sequences listed, around 40% were seen once. Points on this clonotype: The junction and the germline gene differ at one end; a read error may be behind it.

The source of this sequence is a girl aged 10 to 17 with multiple sclerosis. Sequences were obtained from blood.

The CDR3 nucleotides read TGTGCCAGCAGTTTCGGGGGACTTCAGACCCAGCATTTT. Translating it yields CASSFGGLQTQHF. V is TRBV12-3 or TRBV12-4 and J is TRBJ1-5; the D gene is possibly TRBD1 (5 bases). This CDR3 comprises 13 residues.